This TCR beta chain was found in a study of metastatic and nonmetastatic thyroid tumors. In the source study's methods: The study's classifier, a distant-metastasis tool for papillary thyroid cancer, was built using CDR3 differences across clinicopathological groups. Using MiXCR, TCRdb re-called clones from the PCR reads. None of the V and J calls come from the authors' own analysis; TCRdb made them. The sample has about 27,000 clones; around 15% are singletons. Nobody among the patients had been given any treatment before thyroid surgery. The table lists this clone with many counts. Germline CDR1 DFQATT, CDR2 SNEGSKA (reference sequence). Trimming stripped 5 bases from V and 11 bases from J, with 21 bases between. There are 13 residues in the CDR3.

The chain uses TRBV20-1 and TRBJ1-1, with D perhaps TRBD1 (5 bases). The sample consisted of blood. The TCR sequence derives from a male donor with papillary thyroid cancer or a benign thyroid nodule (not recorded which). Some clones in this sample may be carry-over from other donors' samples. CDR3 region: CSAPGAPRGRAFF. CDR3 sequence (DNA): TGCAGTGCTCCTGGGGCTCCGAGGGGTCGGGCTTTCTTT.